Below, one T cell receptor (beta chain) is given with its context. Trimming left V 1 base short and J 7 bases short, with 9 bases between. The CDR3 is 13 amino acids. CDR1 and CDR2 from the germline V gene are SGHNT and YYREEE (reference sequence). The source of the sample is a study of blood T cell repertoires in COVID-19. Background on the study: The study drew acute and convalescent COVID-19 samples from the United States, Italy and Spain. In each case, the material was cDNA or gDNA derived from T cells, B-cell-depleted T cells, or PBMCs.

TCRdb's table, derived via immunoSEQ multiplex PCR, lists solely in-frame clones and lacks some. The sample includes about 100,000 clones, 85% to 90% of them seen just once. This receptor was identified in a human donor in a cohort sampled during active COVID-19. The sequencing input was peripheral blood. This chain connects TRBV5-4 to TRBJ2-1, with a weak D call TRBD1 (6 bases). In nucleotides, the CDR3 is TGTGCCAGCAGCTTGCCCCAGGGGAATGAGCAGTTCTTC. This codes for CASSLPQGNEQFF.